This TCR beta chain was documented in a study of blood T cell repertoires in COVID-19. Across the study: Acute and convalescent COVID-19 specimens originated in the United States, Italy and Spain. PBMCs, B-cell-depleted T cells, or T cells provided the cDNA or gDNA that made up the material.

The CDR3 contains 12 residues. V shed 7 bases and J shed 2 bases, with 9 bases lying between them. Germline V lookup: CDR1 WSHSY, CDR2 SAAADI. Authors' methods: How many nucleated cells were present was estimated from reference gene primer amplification. The method was immunoSEQ multiplex PCR; TCRdb's version includes in-frame clones alone and lacks a portion of them. V and J calls and clone size are copied from that table; D and trimming were computed from the DNA. The sample lists 150,000 to 200,000 clones; roughly four fifths were seen once. The sequenced sample consisted of peripheral blood. The rearrangement links TRBV10-2 to TRBJ2-7; tentative D call: TRBD2 (6 bases). This TCR derives from a human donor in a cohort sampled during active COVID-19. The CDR3 DNA follows: TGCGCCAGCAACGCGGGGACCTACGAGCAGTACTTC. Its protein is CASNAGTYEQYF.